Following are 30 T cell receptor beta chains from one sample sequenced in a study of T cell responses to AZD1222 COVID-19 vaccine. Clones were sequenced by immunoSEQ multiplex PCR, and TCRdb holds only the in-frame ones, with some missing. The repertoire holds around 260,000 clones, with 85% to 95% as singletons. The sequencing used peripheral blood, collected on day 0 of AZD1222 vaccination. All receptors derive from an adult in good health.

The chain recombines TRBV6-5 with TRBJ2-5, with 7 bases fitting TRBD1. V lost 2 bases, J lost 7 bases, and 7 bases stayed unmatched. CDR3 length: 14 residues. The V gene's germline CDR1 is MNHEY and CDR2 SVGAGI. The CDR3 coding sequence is TGTGCCAGCAGTTACAGGCAGGGGGTTGCGACCCAGTACTTC. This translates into CASSYRQGVATQYF.

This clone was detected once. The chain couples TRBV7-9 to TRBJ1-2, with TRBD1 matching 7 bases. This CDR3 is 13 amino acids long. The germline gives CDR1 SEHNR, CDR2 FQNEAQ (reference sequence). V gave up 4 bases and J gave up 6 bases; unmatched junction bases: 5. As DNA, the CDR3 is TGTGCCAGCAGCTCCCGGGACAGAAATGGCTACACCTTC. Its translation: CASSSRDRNGYTF.

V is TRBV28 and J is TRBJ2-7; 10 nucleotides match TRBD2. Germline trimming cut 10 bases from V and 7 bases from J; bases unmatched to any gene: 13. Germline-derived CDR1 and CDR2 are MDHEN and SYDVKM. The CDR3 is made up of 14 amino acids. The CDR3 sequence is CATLKAGGPGEQYF. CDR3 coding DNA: TGTGCCACGTTAAAAGCGGGAGGGCCGGGTGAGCAGTACTTC.

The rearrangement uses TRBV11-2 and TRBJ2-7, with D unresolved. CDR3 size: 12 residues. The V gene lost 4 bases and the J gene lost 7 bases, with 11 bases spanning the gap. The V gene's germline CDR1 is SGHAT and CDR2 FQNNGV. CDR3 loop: CASSSVAIEQYF. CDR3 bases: TGTGCCAGCAGCTCTGTCGCGATAGAGCAGTACTTC. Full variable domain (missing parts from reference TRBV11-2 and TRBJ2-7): EAGVAQSPRYKIIEKRQSVAFWCNPISGHATLYWYQQILGQGPKLLIQFQNNGVVDDSQLPKDRFSAERLKGVDSTLKIQPAKLEDSAVYLCASSSVAIEQYFGPGTRLTVT.

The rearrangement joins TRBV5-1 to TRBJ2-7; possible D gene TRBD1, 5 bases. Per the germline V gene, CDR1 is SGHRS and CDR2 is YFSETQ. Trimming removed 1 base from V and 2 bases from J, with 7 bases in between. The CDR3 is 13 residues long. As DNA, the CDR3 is TGCGCCAGCAGCTTGAGACAGACCTACGAGCAGTACTTC. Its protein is CASSLRQTYEQYF. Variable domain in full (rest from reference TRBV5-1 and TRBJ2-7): KAGVTQTPRYLIKTRGQQVTLSCSPISGHRSVSWYQQTPGQGLQFLFEYFSETQRNKGNFPGRFSGRQFSNSRSEMNVSTLELGDSALYLCASSLRQTYEQYFGPGTRLTVT.

The CDR3 loop is CATLGGARTGELFF. DNA for the CDR3: TGTGCCACCCTCGGGGGTGCCCGCACCGGGGAGCTGTTTTTT. The chain has TRBV28 and TRBJ2-2; possibly TRBD2 for D (6 bases). This CDR3 is 14 amino acids long. Germline CDR1 and CDR2: MDHEN and SYDVKM. The V end was cut by 10 bases, the J end by 4 bases, with 16 bases between.

In nucleotides, the CDR3 is TGTGCCAGCAGCTCCACAGGCTACAATGAGCAGTTCTTC. This translates into CASSSTGYNEQFF. The chain links TRBV11-3 to TRBJ2-1, with TRBD1 as a possible D gene (5 bases). V lost 4 bases and J lost 3, with 7 bases in between. CDR3 length: 13 amino acids. Germline assignment: CDR1 SGHNT and CDR2 YENEEA.

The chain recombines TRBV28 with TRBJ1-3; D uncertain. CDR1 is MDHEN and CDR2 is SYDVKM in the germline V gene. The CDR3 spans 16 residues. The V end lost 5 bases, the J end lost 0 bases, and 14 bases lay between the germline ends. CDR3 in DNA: TGTGCCAGCAGTCCAAATATCTTACACTCTGGAAACACCATATATTTT. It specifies CASSPNILHSGNTIYF.

CDR3 sequence reads: CASSLAAGQAYGYTF. The DNA for the CDR3 is TGCGCCAGCAGCTTGGCGGCCGGACAAGCCTATGGCTACACCTTC. The chain links TRBV5-1 to TRBJ1-2; D perhaps matches TRBD1 (5 bases). The germline CDR1 and CDR2 sequences are SGHRS and YFSETQ. V dropped 0 bases and J dropped 4 bases, with 13 bases sitting between them. The CDR3 length is 15 residues.

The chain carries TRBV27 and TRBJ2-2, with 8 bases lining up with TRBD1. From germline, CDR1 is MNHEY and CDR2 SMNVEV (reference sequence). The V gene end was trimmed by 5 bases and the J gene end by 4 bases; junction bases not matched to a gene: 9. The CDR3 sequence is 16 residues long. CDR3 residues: CASSPLPGGRTGELFF. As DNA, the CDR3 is TGTGCCAGCAGTCCCCTCCCAGGGGGCCGCACCGGGGAGCTGTTTTTT.

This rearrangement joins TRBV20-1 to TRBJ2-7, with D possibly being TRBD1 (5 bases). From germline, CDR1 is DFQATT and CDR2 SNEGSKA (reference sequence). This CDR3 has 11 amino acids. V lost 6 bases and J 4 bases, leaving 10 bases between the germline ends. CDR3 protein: CSALDSYEQYF. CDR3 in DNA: TGCAGTGCCCTTGACAGTTACGAGCAGTACTTC.

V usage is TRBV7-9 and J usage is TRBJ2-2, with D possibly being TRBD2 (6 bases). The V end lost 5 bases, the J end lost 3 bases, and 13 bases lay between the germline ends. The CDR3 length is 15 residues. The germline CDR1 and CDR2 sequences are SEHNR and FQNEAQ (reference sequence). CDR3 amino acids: CASSLGDLYTGELFF. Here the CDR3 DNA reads TGTGCCAGCAGCCTAGGGGACTTGTACACCGGGGAGCTGTTTTTT.

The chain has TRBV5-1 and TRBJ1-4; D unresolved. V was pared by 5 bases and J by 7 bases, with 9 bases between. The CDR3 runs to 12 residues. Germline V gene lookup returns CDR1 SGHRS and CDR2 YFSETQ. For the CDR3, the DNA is TGCGCCAGCAGGCGCGAATCTGAAAAACTGTTTTTT. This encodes CASRRESEKLFF.

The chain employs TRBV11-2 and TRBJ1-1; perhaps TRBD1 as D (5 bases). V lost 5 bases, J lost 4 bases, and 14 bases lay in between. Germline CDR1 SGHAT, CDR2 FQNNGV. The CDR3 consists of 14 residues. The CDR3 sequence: CASSVLQGGTEAFF. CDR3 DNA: TGTGCCAGCAGCGTCCTCCAGGGAGGCACTGAAGCTTTCTTT.

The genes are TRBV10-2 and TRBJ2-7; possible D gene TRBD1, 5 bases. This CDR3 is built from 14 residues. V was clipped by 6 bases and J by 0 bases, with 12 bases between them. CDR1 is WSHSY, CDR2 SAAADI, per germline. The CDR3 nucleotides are TGCGCCAGCAGCCGACAGACGAGCTCCTACGAGCAGTACTTC. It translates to CASSRQTSSYEQYF.

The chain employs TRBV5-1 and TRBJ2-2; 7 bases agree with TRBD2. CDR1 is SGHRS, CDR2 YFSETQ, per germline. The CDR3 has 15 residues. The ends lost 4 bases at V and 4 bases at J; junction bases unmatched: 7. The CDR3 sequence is CASSQRDYSTGELFF. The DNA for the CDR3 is TGCGCCAGCAGCCAACGGGACTATTCCACCGGGGAGCTGTTTTTT.

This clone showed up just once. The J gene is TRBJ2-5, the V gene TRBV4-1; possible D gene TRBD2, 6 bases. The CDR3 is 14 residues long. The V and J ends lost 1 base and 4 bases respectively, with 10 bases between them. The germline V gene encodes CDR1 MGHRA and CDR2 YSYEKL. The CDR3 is CASSQGGLRETQYF. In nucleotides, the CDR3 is TGCGCCAGCAGCCAAGGGGGACTCCGAGAGACCCAGTACTTC.

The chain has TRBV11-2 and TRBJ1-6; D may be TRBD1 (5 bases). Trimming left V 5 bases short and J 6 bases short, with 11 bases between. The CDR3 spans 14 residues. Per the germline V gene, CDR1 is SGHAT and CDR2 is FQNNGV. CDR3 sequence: CASSPGPGNSPLHF. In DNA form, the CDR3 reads TGTGCCAGCAGCCCGGGGCCGGGTAATTCACCCCTCCACTTT.

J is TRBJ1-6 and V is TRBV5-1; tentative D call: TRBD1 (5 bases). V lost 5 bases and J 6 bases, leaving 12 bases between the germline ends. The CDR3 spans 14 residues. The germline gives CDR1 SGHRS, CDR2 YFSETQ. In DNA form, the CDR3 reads TGCGCCAGCAGTTCAAGGCAGGGTAATTCACCCCTCCACTTT. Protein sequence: CASSSRQGNSPLHF.

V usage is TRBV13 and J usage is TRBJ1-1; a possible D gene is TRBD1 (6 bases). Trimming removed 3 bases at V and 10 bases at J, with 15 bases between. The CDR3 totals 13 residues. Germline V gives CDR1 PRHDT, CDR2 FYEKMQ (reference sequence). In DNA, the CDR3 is TGTGCCAGCAGCTTGGGGGCGTTAGGAGGAGCTTTCTTT. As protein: CASSLGALGGAFF.

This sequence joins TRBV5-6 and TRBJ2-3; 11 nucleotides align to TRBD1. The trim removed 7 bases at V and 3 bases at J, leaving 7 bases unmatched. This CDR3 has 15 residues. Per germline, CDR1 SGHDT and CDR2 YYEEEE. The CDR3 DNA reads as TGTGCCAGCGCCTGGGACAGGGGGTTGACAGATACGCAGTATTTT. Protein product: CASAWDRGLTDTQYF.

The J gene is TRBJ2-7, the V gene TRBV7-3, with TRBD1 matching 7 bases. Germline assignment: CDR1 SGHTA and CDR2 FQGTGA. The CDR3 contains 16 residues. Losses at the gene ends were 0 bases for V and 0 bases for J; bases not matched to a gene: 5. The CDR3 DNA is TGTGCCAGCAGCTTAACCAGGACAGGACCCTCCTACGAGCAGTACTTC. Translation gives CASSLTRTGPSYEQYF.

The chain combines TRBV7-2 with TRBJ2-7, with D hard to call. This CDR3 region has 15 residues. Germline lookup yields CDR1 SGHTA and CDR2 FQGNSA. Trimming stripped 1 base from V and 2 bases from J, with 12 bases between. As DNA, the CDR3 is TGTGCCAGCAGCTTAGGGTTCGGCGGTGCCTACGAGCAGTACTTC. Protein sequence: CASSLGFGGAYEQYF.

Here the CDR3 reads CASSPGLQKNIQYF. The CDR3 DNA follows: TGTGCCAGCAGCCCGGGCCTTCAAAAAAACATTCAGTACTTC. The rearrangement links TRBV9 to TRBJ2-4; D remains unclear. The germline gives CDR1 SGDLS, CDR2 YYNGEE. V was cut by 4 bases and J by 4 bases, with 12 bases left in between. The CDR3 runs 14 residues. The full variable domain, with the rest looked up from reference TRBV9 and TRBJ2-4, is DSGVTQTPKHLITATGQRVTLRCSPRSGDLSVYWYQQSLDQGLQFLIQYYNGEERAKGNILERFSAQQFPDLHSELNLSSLELGDSALYFCASSPGLQKNIQYFGAGTRLSVL.

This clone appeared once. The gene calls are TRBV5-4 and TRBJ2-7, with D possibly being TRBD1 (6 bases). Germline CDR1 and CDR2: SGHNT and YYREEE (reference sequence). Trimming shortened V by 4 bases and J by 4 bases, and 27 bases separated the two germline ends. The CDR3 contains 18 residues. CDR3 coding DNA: TGTGCCAGCAGCCCCTCGACTCCGGGACATATCGAACGGTACGAGCAGTACTTC. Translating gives CASSPSTPGHIERYEQYF.

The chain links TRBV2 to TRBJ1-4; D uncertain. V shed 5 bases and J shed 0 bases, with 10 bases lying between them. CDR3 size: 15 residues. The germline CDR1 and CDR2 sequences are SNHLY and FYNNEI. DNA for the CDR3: TGTGCCAGCAGTCCCAACCGACCAACTAATGAAAAACTGTTTTTT. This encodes CASSPNRPTNEKLFF.

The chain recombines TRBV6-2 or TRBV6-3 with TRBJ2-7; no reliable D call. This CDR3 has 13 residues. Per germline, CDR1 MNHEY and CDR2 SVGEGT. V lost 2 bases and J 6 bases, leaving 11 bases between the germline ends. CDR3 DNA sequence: TGTGCCAGCAGTTACGCTGCGGTGGGCGAGCAGTACTTC. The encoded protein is CASSYAAVGEQYF.

The CDR3 nucleotides read TGTGCCAGCAGCCACTTCCGGGACGCCACTTGGCAGTACTTC. Its translation is CASSHFRDATWQYF. The chain links TRBV5-6 to TRBJ2-7; D is tentatively TRBD1 or TRBD2 (5 bases each). Germline values: CDR1 SGHDT, CDR2 YYEEEE. The V end was cut by 4 bases, the J end by 9 bases, with 20 bases between. CDR3 length: 14 amino acids.

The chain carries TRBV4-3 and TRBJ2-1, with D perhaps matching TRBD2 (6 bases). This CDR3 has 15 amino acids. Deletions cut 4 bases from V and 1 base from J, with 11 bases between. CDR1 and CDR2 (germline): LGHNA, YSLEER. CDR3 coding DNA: TGCGCCAGCAGCCTGGAGGGTAGGTCCTACAATGAGCAGTTCTTC. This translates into CASSLEGRSYNEQFF.

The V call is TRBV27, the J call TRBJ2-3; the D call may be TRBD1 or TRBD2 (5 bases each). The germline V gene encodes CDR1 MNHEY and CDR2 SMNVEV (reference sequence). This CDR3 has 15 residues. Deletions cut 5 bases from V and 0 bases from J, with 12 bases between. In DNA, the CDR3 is TGTGCCAGCAGTCCTATCGGGACCAGCACAGATACGCAGTATTTT. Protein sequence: CASSPIGTSTDTQYF.